This T cell receptor beta chain was obtained from a study of blood T cell repertoires in COVID-19. Overall study: COVID-19 samples, acute and convalescent, were from the United States, Italy and Spain. Nucleic acid was either cDNA or gDNA, and it came from T cells, B-cell-depleted T cells, or PBMCs.

Methods used by the authors: Quantification of nucleated cells was approximated via reference gene primer amplification. Data came from immunoSEQ multiplex PCR; TCRdb stores just in-frame clones and leaves some out. The V and J calls and clone size are taken from that table; D and trimming were inferred from the DNA. The data contain under 300,000 clones, 80% to 90% of them singletons. In this sample, this clone turned up once. The CDR3 loop spans 13 amino acids. Germline V gene lookup returns CDR1 SGHNT and CDR2 YENEEA. V was cut by 7 bases and J by 1 base, with 10 bases left in between. This receptor was taken from a man in his 60s with acute or convalescent COVID-19. This rearrangement joins TRBV11-3 to TRBJ1-1, with D possibly matching TRBD1 (5 bases). Specimen: peripheral blood. The CDR3 sequence is CASNGQANTEAFF. DNA of the CDR3: TGTGCCAGCAACGGACAAGCGAACACTGAAGCTTTCTTT.